This T cell receptor beta chain was captured in a study of molecular identifiers for immune sequencing clone quantification. Germline CDR1 DFQATT, CDR2 SNEGSKA (reference sequence). The V gene lost 6 bases and the J gene lost 3 bases, with 15 bases spanning the gap. The CDR3 runs to 13 residues. This clonotype occurred many times. TCRdb itself ran the PCR reads through MiXCR, one entry per CDR3 protein. The sample has tens of thousands of distinct CDR3 sequences, around 18% seen once. The V gene is TRBV20-1, the J gene TRBJ2-7; maybe TRBD1 (6 bases). The origin of this receptor is a human donor in good health. Some libraries in this study had Jurkat cell RNA spiked in. Sequencing input: naive CD8+ T cells from blood, with Jurkat cell RNA spiked in. Subset denoted: FACS-sorted CD8+CD4-CCR7+CD45RA+ naive T cells. CDR3 loop: CSALGQEGYEQYF. The CDR3 bases are TGCAGTGCCTTGGGACAAGAAGGCTACGAGCAGTACTTC.